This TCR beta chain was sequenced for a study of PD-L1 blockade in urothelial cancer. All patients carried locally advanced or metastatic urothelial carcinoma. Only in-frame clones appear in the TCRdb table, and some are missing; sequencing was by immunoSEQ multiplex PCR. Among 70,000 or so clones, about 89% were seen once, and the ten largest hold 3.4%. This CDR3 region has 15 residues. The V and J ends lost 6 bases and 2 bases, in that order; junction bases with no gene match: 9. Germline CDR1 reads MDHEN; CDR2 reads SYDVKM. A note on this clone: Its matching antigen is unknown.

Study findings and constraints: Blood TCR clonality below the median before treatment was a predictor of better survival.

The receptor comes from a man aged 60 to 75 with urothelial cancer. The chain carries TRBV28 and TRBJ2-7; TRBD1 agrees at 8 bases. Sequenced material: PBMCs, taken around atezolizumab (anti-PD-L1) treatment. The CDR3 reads CASRSTGQGTYEQYF. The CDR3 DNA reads TGTGCCAGCAGATCTACTGGACAGGGAACCTACGAGCAGTACTTC.